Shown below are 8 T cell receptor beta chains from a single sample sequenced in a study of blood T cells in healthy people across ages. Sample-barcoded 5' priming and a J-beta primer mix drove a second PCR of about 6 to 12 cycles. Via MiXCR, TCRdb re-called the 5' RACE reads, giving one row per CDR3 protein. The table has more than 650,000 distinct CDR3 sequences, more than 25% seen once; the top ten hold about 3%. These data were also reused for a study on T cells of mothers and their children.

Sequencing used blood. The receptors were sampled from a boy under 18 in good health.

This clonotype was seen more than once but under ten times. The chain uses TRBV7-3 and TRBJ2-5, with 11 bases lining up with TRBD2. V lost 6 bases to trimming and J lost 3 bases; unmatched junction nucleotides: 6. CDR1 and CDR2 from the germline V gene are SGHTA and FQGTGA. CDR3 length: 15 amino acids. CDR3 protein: CASSPIAGGKETQYF. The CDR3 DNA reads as TGTGCCAGCAGTCCAATAGCGGGGGGGAAAGAGACCCAGTACTTC. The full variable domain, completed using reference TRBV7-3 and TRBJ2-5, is GAGVSQTPSNKVTEKGKYVELRCDPISGHTALYWYRQSLGQGPEFLIYFQGTGAADDSGLPNDRFFAVRPEGSVSTLKIQRTERGDSAVYLCASSPIAGGKETQYFGPGTRLLVL.

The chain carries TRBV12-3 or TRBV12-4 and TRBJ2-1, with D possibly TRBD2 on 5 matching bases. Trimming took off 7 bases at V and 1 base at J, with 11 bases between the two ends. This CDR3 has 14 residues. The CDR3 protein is CASTPWTSYNEQFF. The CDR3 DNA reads TGTGCCAGCACCCCATGGACTTCCTACAATGAGCAGTTCTTC.

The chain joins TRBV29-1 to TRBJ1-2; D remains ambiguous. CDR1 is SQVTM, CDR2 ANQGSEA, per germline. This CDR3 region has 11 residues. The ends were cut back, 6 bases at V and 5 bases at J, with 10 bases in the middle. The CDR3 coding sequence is TGCAGCGTCTCGACGGAATATGGCTACACCTTC. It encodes CSVSTEYGYTF.

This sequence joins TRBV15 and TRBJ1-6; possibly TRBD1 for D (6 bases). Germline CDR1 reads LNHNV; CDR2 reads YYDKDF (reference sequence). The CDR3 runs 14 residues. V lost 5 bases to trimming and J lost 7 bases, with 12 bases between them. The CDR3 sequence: CATSRGQKNSPLHF. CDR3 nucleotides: TGTGCCACCAGCCGAGGACAGAAGAATTCACCCCTCCACTTT.

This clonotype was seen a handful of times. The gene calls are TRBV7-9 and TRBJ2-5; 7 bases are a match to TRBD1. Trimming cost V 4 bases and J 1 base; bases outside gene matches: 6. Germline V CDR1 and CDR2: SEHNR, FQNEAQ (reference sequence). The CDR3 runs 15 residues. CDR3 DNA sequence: TGTGCCAGCAGCTCCTCGGGACAGCCCCAAGAGACCCAGTACTTC. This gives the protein CASSSSGQPQETQYF. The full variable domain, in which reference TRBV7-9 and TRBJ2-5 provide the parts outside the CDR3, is DTGVSQNPRHKITKRGQNVTFRCDPISEHNRLYWYRQTLGQGPEFLTYFQNEAQLEKSRLLSDRFSAERPKGSFSTLEIQRTEQGDSAMYLCASSSSGQPQETQYFGPGTRLLVL.

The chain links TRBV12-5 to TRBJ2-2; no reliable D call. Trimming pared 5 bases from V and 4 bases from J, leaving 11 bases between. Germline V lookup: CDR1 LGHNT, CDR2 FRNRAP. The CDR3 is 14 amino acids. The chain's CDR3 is CASGDPQTTGELFF. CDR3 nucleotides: TGTGCTAGTGGTGACCCGCAAACCACCGGGGAGCTGTTTTTT.

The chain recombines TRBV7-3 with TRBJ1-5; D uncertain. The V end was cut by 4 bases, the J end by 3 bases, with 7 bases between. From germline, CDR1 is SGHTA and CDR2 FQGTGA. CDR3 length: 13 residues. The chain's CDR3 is CASSSSANQPQHF. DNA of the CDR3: TGTGCCAGCAGCTCATCGGCCAATCAGCCCCAGCATTTT.

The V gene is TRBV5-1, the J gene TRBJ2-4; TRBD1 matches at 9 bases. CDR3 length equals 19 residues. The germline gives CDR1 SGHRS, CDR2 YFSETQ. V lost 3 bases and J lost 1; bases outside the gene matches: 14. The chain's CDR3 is CASSYMGQGWDYAKNIQYF. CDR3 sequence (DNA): TGCGCCAGCAGCTACATGGGACAGGGTTGGGACTATGCCAAAAACATTCAGTACTTC.